This TCR beta chain was captured by sequencing in a study of Ad26.COV2.S vaccination and SARS-CoV-2 variants. Overall study: Vaccine-arm donor from the placebo-controlled COV1001 Ad26.COV2.S trial. Ad26.COV2.S given intramuscularly, once or twice 56 days apart.

CDR1 and CDR2 from the germline V gene are MNHEY and SMNVEV (reference sequence). This CDR3 comprises 13 residues. V gave up 6 bases and J gave up 4 bases, with 12 bases separating them. As for treatment: around 19 received Ad26.COV2.S at low or high dose, single or two shots; several received placebo; per-sample allocation not given. After the first vaccine or placebo injection, samples were drawn on day 63. Only in-frame clones appear in the TCRdb table, and some are missing; sequencing was by immunoSEQ multiplex PCR. Among 250,000 to 300,000 clones, around 87% were seen once, and the ten largest hold roughly 3.5%.

The chain recombines TRBV27 with TRBJ1-1; D is undetermined. The receptor's source is a person between 18 and 65 years old who received the Ad26.COV2.S COVID-19 vaccine or a placebo. The sample consisted of peripheral blood, taken in a trial of Ad26.COV2.S vaccine versus placebo. The CDR3 loop is CASRLQRSTEAFF. The CDR3 nucleotides are TGTGCCAGCAGGTTACAGAGGTCCACTGAAGCTTTCTTT.